This TCR beta chain was identified in a study of graft-versus-host responses after intestinal transplantation. Study-wide context: Grafts were multivisceral, liver-intestinal, or isolated intestinal. Following induction with anti-thymocyte globulin, all recipients were given tacrolimus and steroids for approximately three years.

Here immunoSEQ multiplex PCR was the method, and the copy in TCRdb shows in-frame clones only, minus some. The sample consists of about 99,000 clones, 93% of them appearing once. Overall study results and limits: Graft-donor T cell macrochimerism in patients accompanied high graft-versus-host to host-versus-graft clonal ratios in allografts.

Details on this clone: Antigen unknown.

Germline assignment: CDR1 SQVTM and CDR2 ANQGSEA. This CDR3 is 15 amino acids long. Deletions cut 6 bases from V and 2 bases from J, with 20 bases between. Sequencing was performed on unstimulated CD8+ T cells sorted from spleen or lymph node cells, taken before intestinal transplant. This clonotype was obtained from a human donor who received an intestinal transplant. The chain recombines TRBV29-1 with TRBJ2-7; TRBD2 is a possible D gene (6 bases). The CDR3 nucleotides read TGCAGCGTGGGGCTTCCGGGACTGATCACCTACGAGCAGTACTTC. Its protein is CSVGLPGLITYEQYF.